The next 9 T cell receptor beta chains were all read from a single sample in a study of cytomegalovirus exposure and HLA in healthy donors. Primers for the PCR totalled 60 Vbeta and 13 Jbeta. This table comes from immunoSEQ multiplex PCR, and its TCRdb copy is limited to in-frame clones, with some not included. The sample gives roughly 180,000 clones, roughly 80% of which show up once; approximately 2.4% is in the top ten. Sequences were obtained from PBMCs. These receptors were taken from a male donor in good health and CMV-seronegative.

This rearrangement joins TRBV18 to TRBJ2-1; D is ambiguous. The CDR3 loop spans 14 amino acids. CDR1 is KGHSH, CDR2 LQKENI, per germline. Trimming took off 4 bases at V and 0 bases at J, with 7 bases between the two ends. CDR3 in amino acids: CASSQESSYNEQFF. CDR3 sequence (DNA): TGTGCCAGCTCACAAGAGAGCTCCTACAATGAGCAGTTCTTC.

The rearrangement joins TRBV5-4 to TRBJ1-1; D unresolved. This CDR3 comprises 14 residues. V lost 2 bases and J lost 4, with 12 bases in between. The germline CDR1 and CDR2 sequences are SGHNT and YYREEE (reference sequence). CDR3 loop: CASSFPLAATEAFF. CDR3 nucleotide sequence: TGTGCCAGCAGCTTCCCACTAGCGGCCACTGAAGCTTTCTTT.

The chain couples TRBV21-1 to TRBJ2-3; the table's D call, TRBD2, has no DNA check behind it. TRBV21-1 has pseudogene status. The CDR3 runs 18 residues. The CDR3 DNA sequence: TGTGCCAGCAGCTTCCGAGGGACTAGCGCCTCTAGCACAGATACGCAGTATTTT. Its translation is CASSFRGTSASSTDTQYF.

The J gene is TRBJ2-7, the V gene TRBV5-8; D unclear. Deletions cut 0 bases from V and 3 bases from J, with 10 bases between. CDR3 length equals 14 residues. CDR1 is SGHTS, CDR2 YDEGEE, per germline. CDR3 bases: TGTGCCAGCAGCTTGGACAGTACCTACTACGAGCAGTACTTC. Translation: CASSLDSTYYEQYF.

The DNA of the CDR3 is TGTGCCAGCAGCTTCCTACTAGCGGGGGATAGCACAGATACGCAGTATTTT. It translates to CASSFLLAGDSTDTQYF. The chain combines TRBV7-2 with TRBJ2-3; 11 bases match TRBD2. The CDR3 length is 17 residues. V shed 3 bases and J 0 bases; nucleotides not matched to a gene: 5. Germline V gene lookup returns CDR1 SGHTA and CDR2 FQGNSA.

The rearrangement uses TRBV10-3 and TRBJ2-1, with 8 bases aligning to TRBD2. V trimming: 6 bases; J trimming: 10 bases; junction bases outside the gene matches: 11. Germline CDR1 and CDR2: ENHRY and SYGVKD. The CDR3 runs 14 residues. In DNA form, the CDR3 reads TGTGCCATCAGAGGACTAGCCGAGAAAGGGGAGCAGTTCTTC. This encodes CAIRGLAEKGEQFF.

The rearrangement uses TRBV13 and TRBJ2-5, with D perhaps matching TRBD1 (6 bases). This CDR3 has 13 residues. CDR1 and CDR2 (germline): PRHDT, FYEKMQ (reference sequence). The V end lost 3 bases, the J end lost 2 bases, and 7 bases lay between the germline ends. CDR3 sequence: CASSFGQQETQYF. CDR3 DNA: TGTGCCAGCAGCTTCGGACAGCAAGAGACCCAGTACTTC.

With respect to this clone: Germline and junction disagree at one end, which may indicate a read error. The V call is TRBV6-6, the J call TRBJ2-5; TRBD2 agrees at 8 bases. The CDR3 spans 13 residues. The germline CDR1 and CDR2 sequences are MNHNY and SVGAGI (reference sequence). The CDR3 sequence: CASSYWTAGALDF. In DNA form, the CDR3 reads TGTGCCAGCAGTTATTGGACAGCGGGGGCCCTTGACTTC.

The chain joins TRBV19 to TRBJ1-4; D ambiguous. The V end lost 9 bases, the J end lost 8 bases, and 13 bases lay between the germline ends. CDR1 and CDR2 (germline): LNHDA, SQIVND (reference sequence). The CDR3 runs to 12 residues. For the CDR3, the DNA is TGTGCCAGGTACTCCTGGGAGGAAAAACTGTTTTTT. Translated: CARYSWEEKLFF.